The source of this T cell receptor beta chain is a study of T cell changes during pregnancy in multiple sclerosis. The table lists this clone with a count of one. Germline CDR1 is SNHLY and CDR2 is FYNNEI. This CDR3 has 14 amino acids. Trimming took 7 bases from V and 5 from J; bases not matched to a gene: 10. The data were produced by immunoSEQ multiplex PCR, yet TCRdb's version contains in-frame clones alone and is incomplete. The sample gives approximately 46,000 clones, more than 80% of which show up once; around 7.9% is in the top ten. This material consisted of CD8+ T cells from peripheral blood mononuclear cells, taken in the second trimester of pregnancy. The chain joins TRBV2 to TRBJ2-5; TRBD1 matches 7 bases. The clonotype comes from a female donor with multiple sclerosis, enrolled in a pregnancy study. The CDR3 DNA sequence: TGTGCCAGCATCCCCACAGGGGATTATGAGACCCAGTACTTC. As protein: CASIPTGDYETQYF.